These 2 T cell receptor beta chains were all obtained from the same sample, sequenced in a study of T cells after yellow fever vaccination. TCRdb fed the 5' RACE reads into MiXCR, producing one record per CDR3 protein. This table holds about 300,000 distinct CDR3 sequences, around 4.1% found once. Source: PBMCs, taken 5 days after the yellow fever booster vaccination. These TCRs come from a man aged 18 to 29 who received the YFV17D yellow fever vaccine.

This chain uses TRBV18 with TRBJ2-7; TRBD1 agrees at 7 bases. CDR3 length equals 14 residues. The germline V gene has CDR1 KGHSH and CDR2 LQKENI. Trimming took 6 bases from V and 0 from J; bases not matched to a gene: 5. CDR3 sequence (DNA): TGTGCCAGCTCGCAACAGGGGCACTCCTACGAGCAGTACGTC. It is translated as CASSQQGHSYEQYV.

This clonotype was seen only a few times. V usage is TRBV7-2 and J usage is TRBJ2-7, with 8 bases that match TRBD1. CDR1 SGHTA and CDR2 FQGNSA come from the germline V gene. With V trimmed by 5 bases and J by 3 bases, 6 bases remained unmatched. The length of the CDR3 is 14 residues. CDR3 sequence (DNA): TGTGCCAGCAGCAGAACCGGGACAGGCTACGAGCAGTACTTC. This codes for CASSRTGTGYEQYF.